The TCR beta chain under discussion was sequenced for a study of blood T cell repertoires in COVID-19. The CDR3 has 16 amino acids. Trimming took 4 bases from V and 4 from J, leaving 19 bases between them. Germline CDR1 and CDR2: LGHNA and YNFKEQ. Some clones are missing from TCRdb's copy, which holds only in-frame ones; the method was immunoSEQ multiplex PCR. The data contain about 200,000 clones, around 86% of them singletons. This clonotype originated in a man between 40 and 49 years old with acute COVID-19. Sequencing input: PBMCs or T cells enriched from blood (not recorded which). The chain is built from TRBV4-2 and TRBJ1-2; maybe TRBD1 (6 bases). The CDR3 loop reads CASSRDTDTRFYGYTF. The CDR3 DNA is TGTGCCAGCAGCCGGGACACGGACACCCGATTCTATGGCTACACCTTC.